Presented here are 22 T cell receptor beta chains from one specimen sequenced in a study of cytomegalovirus exposure and HLA in healthy donors. Profiled with immunoSEQ multiplex PCR; TCRdb holds only in-frame clones, not every one. The sample lists about 360,000 clones, roughly 89% occurring once. The sequenced sample consisted of PBMCs. The receptors were sampled from a woman aged 18-29 years in good health and CMV-seronegative.

V usage is TRBV19 and J usage is TRBJ2-7, with D possibly TRBD2 on 6 matching bases. Germline V gene data show CDR1 as LNHDA and CDR2 as SQIVND (reference sequence). V gave up 7 bases and J gave up 2 bases, with 18 bases separating them. This CDR3 has 15 amino acids. The CDR3 loop reads CASTAGPLNAYEQYF. The DNA for the CDR3 is TGTGCCAGTACCGCGGGACCTCTTAATGCCTACGAGCAGTACTTC.

V usage is TRBV2 and J usage is TRBJ2-5, with D perhaps matching TRBD2 (5 bases). This CDR3 comprises 14 residues. Deletions cut 7 bases from V and 5 bases from J, with 17 bases between. Germline CDR1 SNHLY, CDR2 FYNNEI. The DNA for the CDR3 is TGTGCCAGCATGGGGAGTAGTTTCCGGGAGACCCAGTACTTC. This translates into CASMGSSFRETQYF.

The rearrangement uses TRBV11-2 and TRBJ1-1; unclear D gene. The CDR3 spans 17 residues. Trimming left V 5 bases short and J 0 bases short, with 19 bases between. In germline, CDR1 is SGHAT, CDR2 FQNNGV. The CDR3 spells CASSAGGFAGLNTEAFF. CDR3 bases: TGTGCCAGCAGCGCCGGCGGTTTTGCGGGCTTGAACACTGAAGCTTTCTTT.

The CDR3 DNA follows: TGTGCCAGCAGCGCCCCGGGTTCACCGGAGGCTTTCTTT. This codes for CASSAPGSPEAFF. The gene calls are TRBV9 and TRBJ1-1, with no clear D. Germline V gives CDR1 SGDLS, CDR2 YYNGEE. The CDR3 length is 13 residues. The V end lost 3 bases, the J end lost 11 bases, and 17 bases lay between the germline ends.

The table lists this clone with a few counts. The chain employs TRBV6-5 and TRBJ1-2; weak D call: TRBD1 (5 bases). This CDR3 has 14 amino acids. In germline, CDR1 is MNHEY, CDR2 SVGAGI. Trimming pared 2 bases from V and 2 bases from J, leaving 9 bases between. As DNA, the CDR3 is TGTGCCAGCAGTTACGACAGCTTAAACTATGGCTACACCTTC. This codes for CASSYDSLNYGYTF.

This clone was observed a few times. The V and J genes are TRBV2 and TRBJ1-5; D is unresolved. The CDR3 loop spans 12 amino acids. Trimming removed 10 bases from V and 7 bases from J, with 14 bases in between. Per germline, CDR1 SNHLY and CDR2 FYNNEI. The CDR3 reads CATHGEGQPQHF. The DNA of the CDR3 is TGTGCCACCCACGGGGAGGGACAGCCCCAGCATTTT.

This chain links TRBV5-4 with TRBJ2-3; 12 nucleotides line up with TRBD1. Germline V gene sequence: CDR1 SGHNT, CDR2 YYREEE (reference sequence). V dropped 4 bases and J dropped 3; count of bases not matched to a gene: 12. The CDR3 is 18 amino acids. In DNA, the CDR3 is TGTGCCAGCAGCGCGGGGACAGGGGGCCGTCGTGGGACAGATACGCAGTATTTT. Residues: CASSAGTGGRRGTDTQYF.

The chain employs TRBV4-1 and TRBJ1-2, with D perhaps TRBD1 (6 bases). From germline, CDR1 is MGHRA and CDR2 YSYEKL. The CDR3 extends over 15 amino acids. Trimming took 0 bases from V and 6 from J, leaving 14 bases between them. The CDR3 here is CASSQDQGRGNGYTF. CDR3 bases: TGCGCCAGCAGCCAAGATCAGGGGCGGGGGAATGGCTACACCTTC.

In the case of this clone: Different DNA sequences within this sample yield the same CDR3. DNA for the CDR3: TGTGCCAGTAGTACTTCTAGCGGGAGCTACAATGAGCAGTTCTTC. Amino acids: CASSTSSGSYNEQFF. This chain joins TRBV19 and TRBJ2-1, with 10 positions matching TRBD2. This CDR3 is 15 amino acids long. In germline, CDR1 is LNHDA, CDR2 SQIVND (reference sequence). Trimming took 4 bases from V and 3 from J; bases not matched to a gene: 3.

This clone was seen more than once but under ten times. This rearrangement joins TRBV30 to TRBJ1-1; 7 bases fit TRBD1. CDR3 length equals 13 residues. Germline trimming cut 3 bases from V and 6 bases from J; bases unmatched to any gene: 7. CDR1 GTSNPN and CDR2 SVGIG come from the germline V gene (reference sequence). The CDR3 here is CAWSRGVMAEAFF. CDR3 sequence (DNA): TGTGCCTGGAGCAGGGGGGTAATGGCTGAAGCTTTCTTT.

The V and J genes are TRBV5-1 and TRBJ1-6; tentative D call: TRBD1 (5 bases). V was clipped by 3 bases and J by 7 bases, with 11 bases between them. The CDR3 runs to 14 residues. CDR1 is SGHRS, CDR2 YFSETQ, per germline. CDR3: CASSSGLPNSPLHF. The DNA of the CDR3 is TGCGCCAGCAGCTCGGGACTCCCAAATTCACCCCTCCACTTT.

The chain carries TRBV4-1 and TRBJ2-7; D possibly corresponds to TRBD2 (5 bases). With 3 bases removed from V and 6 bases from J, the gap between germline ends came to 12 bases. The CDR3 runs 13 residues. Germline V gives CDR1 MGHRA, CDR2 YSYEKL. This chain's CDR3 is CASSQAPGFEQYF. In DNA form, the CDR3 reads TGCGCCAGCAGCCAGGCGCCGGGATTCGAGCAGTACTTC.

The chain carries TRBV7-3 and TRBJ2-7; TRBD1 is a possible D gene (7 bases). From germline, CDR1 is SGHTA and CDR2 FQGTGA. Trimming cost V 6 bases and J 4 bases, with 31 bases left between them. This CDR3 spans 19 amino acids. CDR3 bases: TGTGCCAGCAGTTCTCCTCGGGAGTGGGGTGAGGGGGCTAGGTACGAGCAGTACTTC. Translated: CASSSPREWGEGARYEQYF.

This rearrangement joins TRBV4-2 to TRBJ2-2; D might be TRBD2 (6 bases). Trimming pared 0 bases from V and 6 bases from J, leaving 11 bases between. The length of the CDR3 is 15 residues. In germline, CDR1 is LGHNA, CDR2 YNFKEQ. The CDR3 DNA reads TGTGCCAGCAGCCAAGAAGCGTGGGGGGCCGGGGAGCTGTTTTTT. Translated, it gives CASSQEAWGAGELFF.

As regards this clone: Other DNA sequences in this specimen translate into the identical CDR3. The chain recombines TRBV9 with TRBJ2-7, with no clear D. In germline, CDR1 is SGDLS, CDR2 YYNGEE. The CDR3 loop spans 15 amino acids. The V end lost 0 bases, the J end lost 2 bases, and 12 bases lay between the germline ends. The CDR3 region has the DNA TGTGCCAGCAGCGTAGGTCCGGGTTTAACCTACGAGCAGTACTTC. Residues: CASSVGPGLTYEQYF. Supplemented by reference TRBV9 and TRBJ2-7, the full variable domain reads DSGVTQTPKHLITATGQRVTLRCSPRSGDLSVYWYQQSLDQGLQFLIQYYNGEERAKGNILERFSAQQFPDLHSELNLSSLELGDSALYFCASSVGPGLTYEQYFGPGTRLTVT.

This clone was counted a few times. The chain combines TRBV5-1 with TRBJ2-7; unclear D gene. The CDR3 spans 11 residues. The V end was cut by 2 bases, the J end by 5 bases, with 5 bases between. CDR1 and CDR2 from the germline V gene are SGHRS and YFSETQ. Here the CDR3 reads CASSFGDEQYF. The CDR3 DNA sequence: TGCGCCAGCAGCTTCGGAGACGAGCAGTACTTC.

This sequence joins TRBV10-3 and TRBJ1-2, with 8 bases that match TRBD1. Germline V lookup: CDR1 ENHRY, CDR2 SYGVKD. With 2 bases clipped from V and 0 bases from J, the junction kept 8 bases outside the gene matches. This CDR3 spans 17 amino acids. The CDR3 is CAISEARGRPANYGYTF. CDR3 DNA: TGTGCCATCAGTGAGGCCAGGGGGCGTCCGGCTAACTATGGCTACACCTTC.

This clone was detected once. This sequence joins TRBV15 and TRBJ2-7, with a possible D match to TRBD2 (7 bases). V lost 3 bases and J 0 bases, leaving 15 bases between the germline ends. The CDR3 covers 16 residues. CDR1 is LNHNV and CDR2 is YYDKDF in the germline V gene (reference sequence). CDR3 in amino acids: CATSSVAGASSYEQYF. The CDR3 nucleotides are TGTGCCACCAGCAGCGTGGCGGGGGCGAGCTCCTACGAGCAGTACTTC.

V usage is TRBV5-1 and J usage is TRBJ2-7, with a tentative D call TRBD2 (7 bases). CDR1 and CDR2 from the germline V gene are SGHRS and YFSETQ. V shed 2 bases and J shed 4 bases, with 16 bases lying between them. The CDR3 is 15 amino acids. The CDR3 loop reads CASSLVGGPEYEQYF. DNA of the CDR3: TGCGCCAGCAGCTTAGTGGGGGGGCCGGAGTACGAGCAGTACTTC. Looking up the rest from reference TRBV5-1 and TRBJ2-7 gives the full variable domain: KAGVTQTPRYLIKTRGQQVTLSCSPISGHRSVSWYQQTPGQGLQFLFEYFSETQRNKGNFPGRFSGRQFSNSRSEMNVSTLELGDSALYLCASSLVGGPEYEQYFGPGTRLTVT.

A word on this clone: Sequence at one end of the junction differs from germline and may be a read error. The chain links TRBV28 to TRBJ2-7, with TRBD1 identical over 11 bases. Germline CDR1 and CDR2: MDHEN and SYDVKM. The CDR3 has 13 amino acids. CDR3 sequence (DNA): TGCGAGGTTAGGGACAGGGGGGCCTACGAGCAGTACTTC. This codes for CEVRDRGAYEQYF.

This clone was counted once. The chain links TRBV7-9 to TRBJ2-5; TRBD2 is a possible D gene (6 bases). Germline CDR1 and CDR2: SEHNR and FQNEAQ (reference sequence). CDR3 size: 14 residues. V was cut by 2 bases and J by 5 bases, with 12 bases left in between. CDR3 DNA: TGTGCCAGCAGCTTACCGGGAGTGTATGAGACCCAGTACTTC. It yields the protein CASSLPGVYETQYF. The variable domain in full, with the rest retrieved from reference TRBV7-9 and TRBJ2-5, is DTGVSQNPRHKITKRGQNVTFRCDPISEHNRLYWYRQTLGQGPEFLTYFQNEAQLEKSRLLSDRFSAERPKGSFSTLEIQRTEQGDSAMYLCASSLPGVYETQYFGPGTRLLVL.

This clone turned up a few times. The chain couples TRBV10-3 to TRBJ2-5, with a weak D call TRBD2 (6 bases). The CDR3 consists of 13 residues. The V gene lost 8 bases and the J gene lost 1 base, with 11 bases spanning the gap. Germline V gives CDR1 ENHRY, CDR2 SYGVKD. CDR3 bases: TGTGCCATCGGAGCGGGCCTCCAAGAGACCCAGTACTTC. Its translation: CAIGAGLQETQYF.